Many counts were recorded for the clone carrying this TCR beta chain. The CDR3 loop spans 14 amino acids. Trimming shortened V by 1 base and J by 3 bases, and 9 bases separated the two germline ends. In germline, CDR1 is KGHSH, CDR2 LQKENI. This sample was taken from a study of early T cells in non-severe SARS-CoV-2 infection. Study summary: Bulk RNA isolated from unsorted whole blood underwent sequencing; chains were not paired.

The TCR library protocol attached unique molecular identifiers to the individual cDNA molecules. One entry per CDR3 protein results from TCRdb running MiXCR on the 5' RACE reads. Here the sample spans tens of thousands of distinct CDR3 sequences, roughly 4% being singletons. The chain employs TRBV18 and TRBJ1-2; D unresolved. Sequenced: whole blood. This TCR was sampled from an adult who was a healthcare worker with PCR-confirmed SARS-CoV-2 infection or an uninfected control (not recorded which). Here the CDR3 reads CASSPRSLDYGYTF. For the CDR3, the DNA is TGTGCCAGCTCACCACGGTCGTTGGACTATGGCTACACCTTC.